Each of the 22 T cell receptor beta chains below was sequenced from the same sample in a study of blood T cells in healthy people across ages (dated by TCRdb to 2013 to 2016). The library relied on 5' RACE. The listed sequencing device is Illumina HiSeq 2500. A second roughly 7 to 12 cycle PCR used a sample-barcoded 5' primer and a J-beta primer mix. TCRdb handled the public reads itself, with Q25 trimming in fastp and clone calling in MiXCR, and kept productive beta chains. Every CDR3 protein is listed once, alongside the most common genes and DNA of its rows. This sample comprises approximately 1.5 million distinct CDR3 sequences, roughly 30% of them detected only once. The ten largest clones take up around 10% of the sample. Sequencing was performed on blood. These receptors were collected from a woman under 40 in good health.

This clonotype was picked up one time. At one end, the junction sequence differs from germline, possibly due to a read error. V is TRBV12-3 or TRBV12-4 and J is TRBJ2-3; TRBD2 matches at 10 bases. The CDR3 runs 17 residues. This CDR3 reads CASSLALGTSVPDAQYF. CDR3 nucleotides: TGTGCCAGCAGTTTAGCGCTTGGGACTAGCGTCCCAGATGCGCAGTATTTT.

The chain links TRBV4-2 to TRBJ1-1, with 7 bases identical to TRBD1. CDR3 length equals 15 residues. V dropped 4 bases and J dropped 2; count of bases not matched to a gene: 7. Germline V gene lookup returns CDR1 LGHNA and CDR2 YNFKEQ. CDR3 coding DNA: TGTGCCAGCAGCCTCCAAGGACAGGCCAACACTGAAGCTTTCTTT. Its translation: CASSLQGQANTEAFF.

This rearrangement joins TRBV6-2 or TRBV6-3 to TRBJ2-1; 8 bases are a match to TRBD2. Germline CDR1 MNHEY, CDR2 SVGEGT. Germline trimming cut 5 bases from V and 6 bases from J; bases unmatched to any gene: 15. This CDR3 is 17 amino acids long. The CDR3 sequence: CASSTHYSGNVLNEQFF. The CDR3 coding sequence is TGTGCCAGCAGTACTCACTATAGCGGGAACGTTCTCAATGAGCAGTTCTTC.

As to this clonotype: One end of the junction fails to match germline, which may point to a read error. J is TRBJ2-4 and V is TRBV7-8; D unresolved. Germline V gene sequence: CDR1 SGHVS, CDR2 FQNEAQ. The CDR3 totals 14 residues. The CDR3 here is CAGSPWITKNIQYF. CDR3 bases: TGTGCCGGCAGCCCCTGGATTACCAAAAACATTCAGTACTTC.

This clonotype was counted ten times or more. V and J are TRBV29-1 and TRBJ2-1; 11 nucleotides match TRBD1. The V gene end was trimmed by 8 bases and the J gene end by 7 bases; junction bases not matched to a gene: 7. CDR1 and CDR2 (germline): SQVTM, ANQGSEA. This CDR3 has 13 amino acids. The CDR3, as DNA: TGCAGCACTGGACAGGGGGCTTATAATGAGCAGTTCTTC. As protein: CSTGQGAYNEQFF.

The chain recombines TRBV24-1 with TRBJ2-2, with D perhaps TRBD1 or TRBD2 (5 bases each). CDR1 and CDR2 from the germline V gene are KGHDR and SFDVKD. CDR3 length: 16 amino acids. V lost 7 bases, J lost 6 bases, and 20 bases lay in between. This chain's CDR3 is CATSPDWGMTSGELFF. CDR3 nucleotide sequence: TGTGCCACCAGCCCGGACTGGGGGATGACTTCCGGGGAGCTGTTTTTT.

This clonotype was counted only a few times. This rearrangement joins TRBV4-2 to TRBJ2-7, with 8 bases fitting TRBD2. V dropped 0 bases and J dropped 4; count of bases not matched to a gene: 5. The germline V gene encodes CDR1 LGHNA and CDR2 YNFKEQ. This CDR3 comprises 15 residues. The CDR3 reads CASSQEAGAGYEQYF. DNA of the CDR3: TGTGCCAGCAGCCAAGAAGCGGGAGCAGGATACGAGCAGTACTTC.

V and J are TRBV15 and TRBJ2-7, with TRBD1 identical over 7 bases. CDR1 LNHNV and CDR2 YYDKDF come from the germline V gene (reference sequence). The CDR3 contains 14 residues. V lost 4 bases, J lost 2 bases, and 5 bases stayed unmatched. CDR3 amino acids: CATSTERGPYEQYF. The CDR3 DNA is TGTGCCACCAGCACGGAAAGGGGGCCCTACGAGCAGTACTTC. The complete variable domain, with remaining parts taken from reference TRBV15 and TRBJ2-7, reads DAMVIQNPRYQVTQFGKPVTLSCSQTLNHNVMYWYQQKSSQAPKLLFHYYDKDFNNEADTPDNFQSRRPNTSFCFLDIRSPGLGDTAMYLCATSTERGPYEQYFGPGTRLTVT.

In this sample, this clonotype turned up a few times. The genes are TRBV6-1 and TRBJ2-5; D uncertain. The end of the DNA aligns better with TRBJ2-7, so the J call may be wrong. The CDR3 has 12 residues. The germline CDR1 and CDR2 sequences are MNHNS and SASEGT. In nucleotides, the CDR3 is TGTGCCAGCACCGAGTCACGCCACGAGCAGTACTTC. It yields the protein CASTESRHEQYF.

This clonotype was counted between two and nine times. V is TRBV10-3 and J is TRBJ2-5, with D uncertain. Trimming shortened V by 5 bases and J by 2 bases, and 9 bases separated the two germline ends. There are 13 residues in the CDR3. Per germline, CDR1 ENHRY and CDR2 SYGVKD. The CDR3 region is CAISPSVQETQYF. In nucleotides, the CDR3 is TGTGCCATCAGTCCGTCTGTTCAAGAGACCCAGTACTTC.

This chain uses TRBV4-1 with TRBJ2-3; TRBD1 or TRBD2 may be the D gene (5 bases each). V gave up 0 bases and J gave up 5 bases, with 18 bases separating them. The CDR3 has 17 amino acids. Looked up from germline, CDR1 is MGHRA and CDR2 is YSYEKL. For the CDR3, the DNA is TGCGCCAGCAGCCAAGATATCCCGGGCACTGGGGGAGATACGCAGTATTTT. It translates to CASSQDIPGTGGDTQYF.

This clonotype has more than one count but fewer than ten. J is TRBJ2-2 and V is TRBV5-1, with D perhaps matching TRBD1 (6 bases). This CDR3 spans 14 amino acids. The ends were cut back, 4 bases at V and 7 bases at J, with 14 bases in the middle. Per the germline V gene, CDR1 is SGHRS and CDR2 is YFSETQ. The DNA for the CDR3 is TGCGCCAGCAGCCTGACACAGGGAATCGGGGAGCTGTTTTTT. This gives the protein CASSLTQGIGELFF.

This clonotype was counted ten times or more. The J gene is TRBJ2-7, the V gene TRBV27, with TRBD2 as a possible D gene (6 bases). The CDR3 is made up of 15 amino acids. Germline V gene data show CDR1 as MNHEY and CDR2 as SMNVEV (reference sequence). Trimming removed 2 bases at V and 2 bases at J, with 13 bases between. This chain's CDR3 is CASSLSLAGPYEQYF. In DNA, the CDR3 is TGTGCCAGCAGTTTAAGCCTGGCGGGACCCTACGAGCAGTACTTC.

CDR3 coding DNA: TGTGCCAGCAGCGCACCGGGCCCTAAGGGGGGCTACACCTTC. The encoded protein is CASSAPGPKGGYTF. The V gene is TRBV7-9, the J gene TRBJ1-2; possible D gene TRBD1, 5 bases. This CDR3 spans 14 amino acids. Germline values: CDR1 SEHNR, CDR2 FQNEAQ (reference sequence). V was cut by 5 bases and J by 8 bases, with 18 bases left in between. The entire variable domain, with the rest obtained from reference TRBV7-9 and TRBJ1-2, is as follows: DTGVSQNPRHKITKRGQNVTFRCDPISEHNRLYWYRQTLGQGPEFLTYFQNEAQLEKSRLLSDRFSAERPKGSFSTLEIQRTEQGDSAMYLCASSAPGPKGGYTFGSGTRLTVV.

Notes on this clonotype: The junction departs from germline at one end; a sequencing error may be responsible. The chain combines TRBV4-1 with TRBJ2-7, with D tentatively TRBD2 (6 bases). The CDR3 is made up of 16 amino acids. Germline CDR1 reads MGHRA; CDR2 reads YSYEKL. The CDR3: CANSRKRAPGEDEQYF. Here the CDR3 DNA reads TGCGCCAACAGCCGAAAGCGGGCTCCAGGAGAGGACGAGCAGTACTTC.

The chain has TRBV2 and TRBJ2-7, with TRBD1 identical over 8 bases. The CDR3 spans 15 residues. V shed 4 bases and J 2 bases; nucleotides not matched to a gene: 7. Germline V gene lookup returns CDR1 SNHLY and CDR2 FYNNEI. The CDR3 DNA is TGTGCCAGCAGTGCAGCCGGGACAGGAACCTACGAGCAGTACTTC. Its translation: CASSAAGTGTYEQYF.

The chain recombines TRBV20-1 with TRBJ2-3; 11 bases line up with TRBD2. The CDR3 is 16 amino acids. V lost 4 bases, J lost 2 bases, and 8 bases stayed unmatched. The V gene's germline CDR1 is DFQATT and CDR2 SNEGSKA (reference sequence). CDR3 in amino acids: CSATDLTSGITDTQYF. The CDR3 DNA reads TGCAGTGCTACTGACTTGACTAGCGGGATCACAGATACGCAGTATTTT.

This chain connects TRBV7-2 to TRBJ2-5, with a tentative D call TRBD2 (6 bases). The J call may be in error: the DNA end matches TRBJ2-7 better. This CDR3 contains 16 residues. Germline-derived CDR1 and CDR2 are SGHTA and FQGNSA. The CDR3 region is CASSLLGRAGTYEQYF. The DNA of the CDR3 is TGTGCCAGCAGTTTATTAGGCAGGGCGGGAACCTACGAGCAGTACTTC.

The table lists this clonotype with a few counts. The J gene is TRBJ2-3, the V gene TRBV7-8; 8 positions match TRBD2. The junction had 5 bases not matched to a gene; V was cut back by 3 bases and J by 6 bases. Germline CDR1 and CDR2: SGHVS and FQNEAQ. This CDR3 has 14 amino acids. The CDR3 nucleotides read TGTGCCAGCAGCTTGCCTAGCGGGTTGGATACGCAGTATTTT. It is translated as CASSLPSGLDTQYF.

The chain carries TRBV4-1 and TRBJ2-4; 7 bases agree with TRBD2. Gene TRBJ2-7 matches the end of the DNA better, so the J call may be wrong. Germline lookup yields CDR1 MGHRA and CDR2 YSYEKL. The CDR3 has 15 amino acids. DNA for the CDR3: TGCGCCAGCAGCCAAGAATCGAGCGGGAAGTACGAGCAGTACTTC. Protein product: CASSQESSGKYEQYF.

The rearrangement joins TRBV5-1 to TRBJ2-1; the D gene is possibly TRBD1 (6 bases). Germline values: CDR1 SGHRS, CDR2 YFSETQ. The V and J ends lost 3 bases and 11 bases respectively, with 21 bases between them. The CDR3 runs to 15 residues. The CDR3, as DNA: TGCGCCAGCAGCTGGACGGCAGGGGCCCAGGATAAGCAGTTCTTC. Encoded protein: CASSWTAGAQDKQFF.

This clonotype was counted a few times. The V call is TRBV4-1, the J call TRBJ2-1, with 12 bases aligning to TRBD2. The trim removed 4 bases at V and 3 bases at J, leaving 16 bases unmatched. Germline loops: CDR1 MGHRA, CDR2 YSYEKL. This CDR3 has 20 residues. The chain's CDR3 is CASSPTGRGLAGTYYNEQFF. CDR3 nucleotide sequence: TGCGCCAGCAGCCCAACGGGAAGGGGACTAGCGGGTACCTACTACAATGAGCAGTTCTTC.